This T cell receptor beta chain came from a study of OX40 agonist ivuxolimab in advanced cancers. As for the study in general: From 23 to 79 years was the age range, with a mean of around 56 years, and approximately 84% were male. Therapy given before enrollment (anti-PD-1, anti-PD-L1 or anti-CTLA-4) was allowed, and approximately 40% had some.

Blood samples were obtained at baseline, cycle 4 day 1, and cycle 7 day 1. Study results and caveats: At doses 0.1 to 3.0 mg/kg, CD4+ and CD8+ clones expanded.

Turning to this clone: Antigen: not known.

Assay used: immunoSEQ multiplex PCR; TCRdb lists only in-frame clones, some missing. The sample comprises 80,000 or so clones, just under 85% of which are singletons, and about 25% rests with the top ten. The CDR3 has 14 residues. The V end lost 1 base, the J end lost 3 bases, and 7 bases lay between the germline ends. From germline, CDR1 is SGHDN and CDR2 FVKESK. This material consisted of CD4+ or CD8+ T cells sorted from blood, taken in a trial of the OX40 agonist ivuxolimab. The sequence was collected from an adult with an advanced solid tumor such as melanoma, head and neck, liver or kidney cancer. The chain joins TRBV14 to TRBJ2-1; no firm D call. Here the CDR3 reads CASSQAFGYNEQFF. The DNA for the CDR3 is TGTGCCAGCAGCCAAGCATTCGGCTACAATGAGCAGTTCTTC.